Listed here are 6 T cell receptor beta chains from one sample, sequenced in a study of blood T cell repertoires in COVID-19. Profiled with immunoSEQ multiplex PCR; TCRdb holds only in-frame clones, not every one. The repertoire holds roughly 49,000 clones, with approximately 91% as singletons. The sequencing sample was made of peripheral blood. Receptors were obtained from a woman older than 75 with acute or convalescent COVID-19.

CDR3 coding DNA: TGTGCCAGCAGTGTACCGGGACAGGGGAGGGAAAAACTGTTTTTT. This sequence encodes CASSVPGQGREKLFF. The chain combines TRBV2 with TRBJ1-4, with 10 bases matching TRBD1. With 4 bases clipped from V and 8 bases from J, the junction kept 7 bases outside the gene matches. CDR1 SNHLY and CDR2 FYNNEI come from the germline V gene. The CDR3 is made up of 15 amino acids.

This chain connects TRBV4-3 to TRBJ2-7, with unresolved D. The V end lost 1 base, the J end lost 1 base, and 17 bases lay between the germline ends. The CDR3 loop spans 17 amino acids. From germline, CDR1 is LGHNA and CDR2 YSLEER. The CDR3 nucleotides are TGCGCCAGCAGCCAAGCCCACGAGTCTGCCCCATCCTACGAGCAGTACTTC. Its protein product is CASSQAHESAPSYEQYF.

This chain uses TRBV6-2 or TRBV6-3 with TRBJ1-2, with 11 nucleotides matching TRBD1. Trimming cost V 0 bases and J 7 bases; bases outside gene matches: 4. The V gene's germline CDR1 is MNHEY and CDR2 SVGEGT. The CDR3 is 15 amino acids. CDR3 sequence reads: CASSYSGQGAPGYTF. CDR3 DNA sequence: TGTGCCAGCAGTTACTCCGGACAGGGGGCGCCTGGCTACACCTTC.

The V call is TRBV7-8, the J call TRBJ2-7; TRBD2 agrees at 7 bases. CDR3 length equals 17 residues. J gave up 2 bases and V 5 bases, and 15 bases lay outside the gene matches. Germline V gene lookup returns CDR1 SGHVS and CDR2 FQNEAQ. CDR3 protein: CASSPTNPAGEPYEQYF. CDR3 sequence (DNA): TGTGCCAGCAGCCCAACCAACCCGGCGGGGGAGCCCTACGAGCAGTACTTC.

To note about this clone: Its ends do not fully match the called genes, so a read error is possible. The chain combines TRBV19 with TRBJ1-2; D not certain. Germline CDR1 LNHDA, CDR2 SQIVND (reference sequence). This CDR3 is built from 13 residues. In nucleotides, the CDR3 is TGTGCCAGTAGTATCAAATTGTTCTATGACTACACCTTC. Residues: CASSIKLFYDYTF.

The chain employs TRBV11-3 and TRBJ1-1, with D possibly being TRBD1 (6 bases). Germline assignment: CDR1 SGHNT and CDR2 YENEEA. The V gene lost 7 bases and the J gene lost 0 bases, with 21 bases spanning the gap. There are 17 residues in the CDR3. The CDR3 loop reads CASTPPRTERLNTEAFF. CDR3 in DNA: TGTGCCAGCACCCCTCCGAGGACAGAGAGGTTGAACACTGAAGCTTTCTTT.